The 32 T cell receptor beta chains below all came from one sample that was sequenced in a study of STAT5B mutations in CD4+ large granular lymphocyte leukemia. Measured with immunoSEQ multiplex PCR; TCRdb has only the in-frame clones, and not every one. The sample has 30,000 to 40,000 clones, around 80% seen once; the top ten hold approximately 0.5%. Source material: CD4+ T cells from blood buffy coats. The receptors shown here come from a human donor in good health.

The chain combines TRBV4-1 with TRBJ1-1, with TRBD1 matching 11 bases. This CDR3 has 19 residues. Germline V lookup: CDR1 MGHRA, CDR2 YSYEKL. Trimming removed 1 base from V and 0 bases from J; junction bases left unmatched: 10. For the CDR3, the DNA is TGCGCCAGCAGCCAAGCCCTCTTGGACAGGGGGCGTATGAACACTGAAGCTTTCTTT. Translated: CASSQALLDRGRMNTEAFF.

This clone was picked up one time. V is TRBV5-5 and J is TRBJ2-3; unclear D gene. The CDR3 is made up of 15 amino acids. V shed 2 bases and J shed 2 bases, with 12 bases lying between them. CDR1 and CDR2 from the germline V gene are SGHKS and YYEKEE (reference sequence). In DNA, the CDR3 is TGTGCCAGCAGCTTAGCCCCGGCGGCCACAGATACGCAGTATTTT. Translating it yields CASSLAPAATDTQYF.

Only a few counts were recorded for this clone. The gene calls are TRBV7-8 and TRBJ1-1; 7 bases line up with TRBD1. Germline CDR1 SGHVS, CDR2 FQNEAQ. The trim removed 5 bases at V and 5 bases at J, leaving 11 bases unmatched. This CDR3 spans 15 amino acids. The CDR3 loop is CASSTQGRGRTEAFF. The CDR3 DNA follows: TGTGCCAGCAGCACCCAGGGCAGGGGGAGGACTGAAGCTTTCTTT. The variable domain in full, with the rest retrieved from reference TRBV7-8 and TRBJ1-1, is GAGVSQSPRYKVAKRGQDVALRCDPISGHVSLFWYQQALGQGPEFLTYFQNEAQLDKSGLPSDRFFAERPEGSVSTLKIQRTQQEDSAVYLCASSTQGRGRTEAFFGQGTRLTVV.

This clone was seen once. This chain links TRBV5-4 with TRBJ2-3, with a weak D call TRBD1 (7 bases). Germline V gene lookup returns CDR1 SGHNT and CDR2 YYREEE (reference sequence). Trimming stripped 4 bases from V and 1 base from J, with 19 bases between. This CDR3 spans 17 amino acids. The CDR3 DNA is TGTGCCAGCAGCCGGAGACAAGGGGGCGGGGGCACAGATACGCAGTATTTT. Translating gives CASSRRQGGGGTDTQYF.

The chain's CDR3 is CASSDLGRGEYNEQFF. The CDR3 DNA reads as TGTGCCAGCAGCGATCTTGGGCGGGGGGAATACAATGAGCAGTTCTTC. The V call is TRBV7-8, the J call TRBJ2-1; TRBD2 aligns across 8 bases. The CDR3 is 16 residues long. Germline trimming cut 5 bases from V and 4 bases from J; bases unmatched to any gene: 10. From germline, CDR1 is SGHVS and CDR2 FQNEAQ.

This clone showed up just a few times. The chain recombines TRBV7-9 with TRBJ2-2, with 9 bases aligning to TRBD1. This CDR3 comprises 16 residues. V shed 8 bases, J shed 7 bases, and the junction held 14 bases outside the gene matches. Germline assignment: CDR1 SEHNR and CDR2 FQNEAQ (reference sequence). The CDR3 DNA is TGTGCCAGCGTACTAATAACAGGGGGCAAGGACGGGGAGCTGTTTTTT. Its protein product is CASVLITGGKDGELFF.

The CDR3 DNA reads TGTGCCAGCAGTTACGGGACCCCTGTGAACACTGAAGCTTTCTTT. Residues: CASSYGTPVNTEAFF. V gene TRBV6-5 combines with J gene TRBJ1-1, with a possible D match to TRBD1 (5 bases). V was shortened by 2 bases and J by 0 bases, with 10 bases between the two germline ends. CDR1 is MNHEY and CDR2 is SVGAGI in the germline V gene. The CDR3 sequence is 15 residues long.

This chain joins TRBV7-8 and TRBJ2-3, with D unresolved. Germline CDR1 reads SGHVS; CDR2 reads FQNEAQ. CDR3 size: 14 residues. The ends were cut back, 4 bases at V and 5 bases at J, with 13 bases in the middle. CDR3 nucleotide sequence: TGTGCCAGCAGCTCCAGACAAAGCTTAGATACGCAGTATTTT. Translated: CASSSRQSLDTQYF.

The chain uses TRBV18 and TRBJ1-2, with 8 bases lining up with TRBD1. Germline CDR1 KGHSH, CDR2 LQKENI. The CDR3 has 13 amino acids. With V trimmed by 5 bases and J by 6 bases, 5 bases remained unmatched. DNA for the CDR3: TGTGCCAGCTCAAGGGGACAGGAGGATGGCTACACCTTC. Its protein product is CASSRGQEDGYTF.

The rearrangement links TRBV10-3 to TRBJ2-3; the match to TRBD2 covers 11 bases. The CDR3 consists of 15 residues. From germline, CDR1 is ENHRY and CDR2 SYGVKD. Unmatched junction bases numbered 4, after V lost 3 bases and J lost 5 bases. The CDR3 DNA reads as TGTGCCATCAGTGATAGCGGGGGGGCGGGAGATACGCAGTATTTT. Protein: CAISDSGGAGDTQYF.

The genes are TRBV5-1 and TRBJ2-1; 10 bases are a match to TRBD2. Germline CDR1 SGHRS, CDR2 YFSETQ. The CDR3 is 15 residues long. The trim removed 6 bases at V and 2 bases at J, leaving 5 bases unmatched. The CDR3 here is CASTDLAGAYNEQFF. The CDR3 coding sequence is TGCGCCAGCACTGATCTAGCGGGGGCCTACAATGAGCAGTTCTTC.

The V and J genes are TRBV7-2 and TRBJ2-3; no clear D gene. Trimming removed 2 bases from V and 1 base from J, with 10 bases in between. The germline V gene has CDR1 SGHTA and CDR2 FQGNSA. This CDR3 has 15 amino acids. CDR3 coding DNA: TGTGCCAGCAGCTTACGCCCGATGGGCACAGATACGCAGTATTTT. Its protein product is CASSLRPMGTDTQYF.

J is TRBJ2-3 and V is TRBV7-3; perhaps TRBD2 as D (5 bases). Germline CDR1 SGHTA, CDR2 FQGTGA. The V gene lost 2 bases and the J gene lost 0 bases, with 15 bases spanning the gap. The CDR3 extends over 17 amino acids. The CDR3 here is CASSLVGLAASTDTQYF. As DNA, the CDR3 is TGTGCCAGCAGCTTAGTAGGCCTAGCTGCTAGCACAGATACGCAGTATTTT.

The CDR3 nucleotides are TGCGCCAGCAGCCTTGGGACAGCCTTGAGGCCTGGGGAGCTGTTTTTT. As protein: CASSLGTALRPGELFF. The V call is TRBV4-3, the J call TRBJ2-2, with 7 positions matching TRBD1. The CDR3 contains 16 residues. V lost 4 bases and J lost 8; bases outside the gene matches: 13. Germline CDR1 is LGHNA and CDR2 is YSLEER.

V gene TRBV5-1 combines with J gene TRBJ2-5; 8 nucleotides line up with TRBD2. V shed 5 bases and J 4 bases; nucleotides not matched to a gene: 13. The CDR3 sequence is 16 residues long. CDR1 is SGHRS and CDR2 is YFSETQ in the germline V gene. The CDR3, as DNA: TGCGCCAGCAGTATAATAGCGGGGACGGGAGTAGAGACCCAGTACTTC. Protein sequence: CASSIIAGTGVETQYF.

The gene calls are TRBV5-1 and TRBJ2-5, with 8 nucleotides matching TRBD1. The germline V gene has CDR1 SGHRS and CDR2 YFSETQ. The V segment lost 6 bases and the J segment 2 bases; nucleotides outside the gene matches: 3. The CDR3 extends over 13 amino acids. DNA of the CDR3: TGCGCCAGCAACGGACAGGGTCAAGAGACCCAGTACTTC. The encoded protein is CASNGQGQETQYF.

The J gene is TRBJ2-3, the V gene TRBV6-4; TRBD1 matches 11 bases. This CDR3 is built from 17 residues. Germline loops: CDR1 MRHNA, CDR2 SNTAGT. Losses at the gene ends were 7 bases for V and 2 bases for J; bases not matched to a gene: 11. The CDR3 DNA follows: TGTGCCAGCACCAGCCCCGGACAGGGGGCGTCCACAGATACGCAGTATTTT. Its translation: CASTSPGQGASTDTQYF.

This clone has a single count. The J gene is TRBJ2-7, the V gene TRBV5-8, with D uncertain. The CDR3 is 14 residues long. Germline V gene lookup returns CDR1 SGHTS and CDR2 YDEGEE. Deletions cut 6 bases from V and 3 bases from J, with 16 bases between. CDR3 protein: CASTSMDGSYEQYF. The CDR3 DNA reads as TGTGCCAGCACTTCCATGGACGGAAGCTACGAGCAGTACTTC.

This clone was counted between two and nine times. The V call is TRBV11-1, the J call TRBJ2-1; D not resolved. This CDR3 is 14 amino acids long. V shed 6 bases and J shed 1 base, with 10 bases lying between them. Germline V gives CDR1 SGHAT, CDR2 FQDESV (reference sequence). This CDR3 reads CASRQGGSYNEQFF. The DNA for the CDR3 is TGTGCCAGCAGACAAGGCGGTTCCTACAATGAGCAGTTCTTC.

The gene calls are TRBV18 and TRBJ2-5; D perhaps matches TRBD2 (6 bases). The CDR3 is made up of 15 amino acids. Trimming removed 2 bases from V and 5 bases from J, with 15 bases in between. Germline V CDR1 and CDR2: KGHSH, LQKENI. Written as DNA, the CDR3 is TGTGCCAGCTCACCAACTTCAGGACGGGGGGAGACCCAGTACTTC. This encodes CASSPTSGRGETQYF.

The gene calls are TRBV4-2 and TRBJ2-7; no firm D call. The ends were cut back, 0 bases at V and 2 bases at J, with 11 bases in the middle. Germline CDR1 and CDR2: LGHNA and YNFKEQ. The CDR3 is 15 amino acids. This CDR3 is CASSQDAVSAYEQYF. The CDR3 DNA reads TGTGCCAGCAGCCAAGATGCGGTGTCGGCCTACGAGCAGTACTTC.

This chain joins TRBV7-9 and TRBJ1-2; 10 positions agree with TRBD1. The ends lost 4 bases at V and 6 bases at J; junction bases unmatched: 11. The CDR3 length is 16 residues. Germline V lookup: CDR1 SEHNR, CDR2 FQNEAQ (reference sequence). CDR3 in amino acids: CASSYPTGQGYNGYTF. In DNA, the CDR3 is TGTGCCAGCAGCTACCCTACGGGACAGGGGTACAATGGCTACACCTTC. The full variable domain, in which reference TRBV7-9 and TRBJ1-2 provide the parts outside the CDR3, is DTGVSQNPRHKITKRGQNVTFRCDPISEHNRLYWYRQTLGQGPEFLTYFQNEAQLEKSRLLSDRFSAERPKGSFSTLEIQRTEQGDSAMYLCASSYPTGQGYNGYTFGSGTRLTVV.

V and J are TRBV5-1 and TRBJ2-3, with 7 bases that match TRBD1. Germline V CDR1 and CDR2: SGHRS, YFSETQ. This CDR3 contains 17 residues. Trimming cost V 5 bases and J 0 bases; bases outside gene matches: 12. CDR3 DNA: TGCGCCAGCAGTAGAACTAGACAGGGCGGAAGCACAGATACGCAGTATTTT. It yields the protein CASSRTRQGGSTDTQYF.

This clone was counted a single time. The CDR3 sequence: CASSFGTRLTPTGELFF. In DNA form, the CDR3 reads TGTGCCAGCAGCTTCGGGACTAGGCTAACCCCCACCGGGGAGCTGTTTTTT. The rearrangement links TRBV11-1 to TRBJ2-2, with 8 bases that match TRBD2. The CDR3 contains 17 residues. In germline, CDR1 is SGHAT, CDR2 FQDESV (reference sequence). V lost 3 bases and J lost 4; bases outside the gene matches: 10.

The V and J genes are TRBV5-8 and TRBJ2-5; D call uncertain. The CDR3 has 13 residues. CDR1 and CDR2 from the germline V gene are SGHTS and YDEGEE. V shed 3 bases and J shed 0 bases, with 6 bases lying between them. DNA of the CDR3: TGTGCCAGCAGCTCCCTATACCAAGAGACCCAGTACTTC. It translates to CASSSLYQETQYF.

Details on this clone: The junction shows a germline mismatch at one end, possibly a read error. V usage is TRBV9 and J usage is TRBJ1-1; tentatively, D is TRBD1 (5 bases). The CDR3 consists of 14 residues. Per the germline V gene, CDR1 is SGDLS and CDR2 is YYNGEE. CDR3 protein: CASSVSGMRPEAFF. CDR3 in DNA: TGTGCCAGCAGCGTATCAGGGATGAGGCCTGAGGCTTTCTTT.

The CDR3 DNA reads TGTGCCAGCAGCTTGGGTGGGCCCAGCAGCTCCTACAATGAGCAGTTCTTC. It codes for CASSLGGPSSSYNEQFF. The chain carries TRBV5-4 and TRBJ2-1; D unresolved. CDR1 is SGHNT, CDR2 YYREEE, per germline (reference sequence). There are 17 residues in the CDR3. V was clipped by 0 bases and J by 0 bases, with 13 bases between them.

The chain joins TRBV5-1 to TRBJ1-1; D may be TRBD1 (6 bases). The germline CDR1 and CDR2 sequences are SGHRS and YFSETQ. CDR3 length equals 15 residues. Deletions cut 3 bases from V and 6 bases from J, with 18 bases between. CDR3 in amino acids: CASSSRPTGIAEAFF. The CDR3 region has the DNA TGCGCCAGCAGCTCGAGACCAACAGGGATTGCTGAAGCTTTCTTT.

This clone was observed a single time. CDR3 region: CASSPGLAGGQDEQFF. CDR3 DNA sequence: TGTGCCAGCTCACCCGGACTAGCGGGAGGGCAGGATGAGCAGTTCTTC. The chain uses TRBV18 and TRBJ2-1; 15 bases line up with TRBD2. With 3 bases clipped from V and 8 bases from J, the junction kept 5 bases outside the gene matches. Germline CDR1 is KGHSH and CDR2 is LQKENI. This CDR3 spans 16 amino acids. Full variable domain (outside the CDR3, taken from reference TRBV18 and TRBJ2-1): NAGVMQNPRHLVRRRGQEARLRCSPMKGHSHVYWYRQLPEEGLKFMVYLQKENIIDESGMPKERFSAEFPKEGPSILRIQQVVRGDSAAYFCASSPGLAGGQDEQFFGPGTRLTVL.

J is TRBJ2-1 and V is TRBV29-1, with a tentative D call TRBD2 (5 bases). The CDR3 sequence is 11 residues long. The ends were cut back, 8 bases at V and 16 bases at J, with 21 bases in the middle. Germline CDR1 SQVTM, CDR2 ANQGSEA. The DNA of the CDR3 is TGCAGCACTCGGACTGAGCCCTTTGACTTCTTC. The encoded protein is CSTRTEPFDFF.

This chain connects TRBV5-4 to TRBJ2-7; a possible D gene is TRBD1 (5 bases). Germline CDR1 SGHNT, CDR2 YYREEE (reference sequence). The CDR3 runs 16 residues. V was clipped by 0 bases and J by 2 bases, with 15 bases between them. CDR3 protein: CASSLGPSGHTYEQYF. In DNA, the CDR3 is TGTGCCAGCAGCTTGGGGCCCTCCGGACACACCTACGAGCAGTACTTC.

The V and J genes are TRBV10-3 and TRBJ1-1; weak D call: TRBD1 (5 bases). The V and J ends lost 10 bases and 0 bases respectively, with 21 bases between them. The CDR3 covers 16 residues. The V gene's germline CDR1 is ENHRY and CDR2 SYGVKD. The CDR3 spells CATTVSEGAMNTEAFF. CDR3 DNA sequence: TGTGCCACCACAGTTTCGGAAGGGGCTATGAACACTGAAGCTTTCTTT.